What follows is one T cell receptor (beta chain) and its context. Its antigen is currently unknown. Only United States sites treated participants with HIV. At survey level, the immunoSEQ assay was run in its v3.0 version. For each individual sample, sequencing targeted roughly 35,000-55,000 T-cell genomes. Sequencing was performed with immunoSEQ multiplex PCR; in TCRdb, only in-frame clones are kept and a portion is missing. The table includes more than 20,000 clones, 80% to 90% detected once. The CDR3 contains 16 residues. The V gene's germline CDR1 is SGHRS and CDR2 YFSETQ. Trimming cost V 5 bases and J 0 bases, with 15 bases left between them. The data stem from a study of long-term antiretroviral therapy in people with HIV. Broader study findings: Despite increasing after ART, diversity remained lower than that of transplant donor controls.

The sequencing used unsorted PBMCs, collected 1.8 years before starting antiretroviral therapy. This sequence was found in a woman younger than 45 with HIV. This sequence joins TRBV5-1 and TRBJ1-3; D uncertain. The CDR3: CASSQARGLSGNTIYF. CDR3 DNA sequence: TGCGCCAGCAGTCAGGCGAGAGGGCTCTCTGGAAACACCATATATTTT.